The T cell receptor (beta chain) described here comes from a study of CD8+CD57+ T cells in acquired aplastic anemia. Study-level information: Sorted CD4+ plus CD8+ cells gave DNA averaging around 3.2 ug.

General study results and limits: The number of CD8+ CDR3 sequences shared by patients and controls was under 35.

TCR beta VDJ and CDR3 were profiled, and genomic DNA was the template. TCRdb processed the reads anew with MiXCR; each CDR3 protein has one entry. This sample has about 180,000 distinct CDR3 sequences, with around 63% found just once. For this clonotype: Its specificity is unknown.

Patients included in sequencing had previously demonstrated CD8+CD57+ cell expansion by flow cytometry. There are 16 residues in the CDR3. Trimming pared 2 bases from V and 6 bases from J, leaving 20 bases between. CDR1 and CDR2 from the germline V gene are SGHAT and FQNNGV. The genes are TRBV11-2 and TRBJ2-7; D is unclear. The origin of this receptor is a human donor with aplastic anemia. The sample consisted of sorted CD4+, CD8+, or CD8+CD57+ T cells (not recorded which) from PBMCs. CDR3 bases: TGTGCCAGCAGCTTAATAGCCGGATCTCTCTCTCCCGAGCAGTACTTC. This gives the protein CASSLIAGSLSPEQYF.